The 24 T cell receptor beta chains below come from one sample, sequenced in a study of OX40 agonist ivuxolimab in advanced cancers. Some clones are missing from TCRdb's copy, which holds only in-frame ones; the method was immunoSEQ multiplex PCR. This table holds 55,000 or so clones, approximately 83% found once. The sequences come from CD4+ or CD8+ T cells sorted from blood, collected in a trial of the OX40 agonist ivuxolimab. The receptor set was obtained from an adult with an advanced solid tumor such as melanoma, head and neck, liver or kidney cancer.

CDR3 DNA: TGTGCCATCAGCCGGGACAGGGGCAATCAGCCCCAGCATTTT. This codes for CAISRDRGNQPQHF. V and J are TRBV10-3 and TRBJ1-5; TRBD1 matches at 9 bases. CDR3 length equals 14 residues. With V trimmed by 6 bases and J by 2 bases, 2 bases remained unmatched. Germline CDR1 ENHRY, CDR2 SYGVKD.

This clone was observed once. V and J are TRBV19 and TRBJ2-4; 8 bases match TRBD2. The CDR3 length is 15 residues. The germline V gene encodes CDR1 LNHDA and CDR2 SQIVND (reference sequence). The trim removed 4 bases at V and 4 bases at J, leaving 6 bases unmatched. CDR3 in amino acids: CASSRPSGLKNIQYF. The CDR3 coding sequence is TGTGCCAGTAGTAGGCCTAGCGGGTTAAAAAACATTCAGTACTTC.

The CDR3 protein is CASTNAGVHRSNEQFF. CDR3 sequence (DNA): TGTGCCAGCACTAACGCCGGGGTACACCGAAGCAATGAGCAGTTCTTC. V and J are TRBV28 and TRBJ2-1, with D perhaps matching TRBD2 (5 bases). This CDR3 is 16 amino acids long. CDR1 is MDHEN, CDR2 SYDVKM, per germline. V gave up 7 bases and J gave up 6 bases, with 22 bases separating them. Full variable domain (remainder filled in from reference TRBV28 and TRBJ2-1): DVKVTQSSRYLVKRTGEKVFLECVQDMDHENMFWYRQDPGLGLRLIYFSYDVKMKEKGDIPEGYSVSREKKERFSLILESASTNQTSMYLCASTNAGVHRSNEQFFGPGTRLTVL.

DNA for the CDR3: TGTGCCAGTAGACCAGGAGGACGAACAGATACGCAGTATTTT. Its translation: CASRPGGRTDTQYF. The chain combines TRBV19 with TRBJ2-3; tentatively, D is TRBD2 (5 bases). CDR1 is LNHDA and CDR2 is SQIVND in the germline V gene (reference sequence). Deletions cut 6 bases from V and 3 bases from J, with 13 bases between. CDR3 length: 14 residues.

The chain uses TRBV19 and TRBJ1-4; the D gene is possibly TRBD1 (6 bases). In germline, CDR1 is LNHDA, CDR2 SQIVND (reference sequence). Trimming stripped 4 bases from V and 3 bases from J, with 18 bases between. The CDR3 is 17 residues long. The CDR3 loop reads CASSKGPGTPPNEKLFF. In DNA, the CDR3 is TGTGCCAGTAGTAAGGGCCCCGGGACACCTCCTAATGAAAAACTGTTTTTT.

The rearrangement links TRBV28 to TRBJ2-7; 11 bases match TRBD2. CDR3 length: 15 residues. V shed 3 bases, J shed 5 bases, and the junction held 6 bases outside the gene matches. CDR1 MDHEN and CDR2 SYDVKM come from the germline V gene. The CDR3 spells CASSFRLAGSDEQYF. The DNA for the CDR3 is TGTGCCAGCAGTTTCCGACTAGCGGGAAGCGACGAGCAGTACTTC.

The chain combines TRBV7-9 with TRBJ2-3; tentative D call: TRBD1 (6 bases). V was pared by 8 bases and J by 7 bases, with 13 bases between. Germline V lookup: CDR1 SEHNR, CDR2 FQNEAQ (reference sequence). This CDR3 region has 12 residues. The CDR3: CASSKGENTQYF. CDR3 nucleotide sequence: TGTGCCAGCTCGAAGGGGGAGAATACGCAGTATTTT.

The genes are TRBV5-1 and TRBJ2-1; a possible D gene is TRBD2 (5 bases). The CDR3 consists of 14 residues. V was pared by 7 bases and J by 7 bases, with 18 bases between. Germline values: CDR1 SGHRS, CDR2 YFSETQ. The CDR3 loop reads CASRGLAERNEQFF. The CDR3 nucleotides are TGCGCCAGCCGGGGTCTGGCGGAGAGGAATGAGCAGTTCTTC. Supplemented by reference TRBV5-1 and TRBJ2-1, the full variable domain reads KAGVTQTPRYLIKTRGQQVTLSCSPISGHRSVSWYQQTPGQGLQFLFEYFSETQRNKGNFPGRFSGRQFSNSRSEMNVSTLELGDSALYLCASRGLAERNEQFFGPGTRLTVL.

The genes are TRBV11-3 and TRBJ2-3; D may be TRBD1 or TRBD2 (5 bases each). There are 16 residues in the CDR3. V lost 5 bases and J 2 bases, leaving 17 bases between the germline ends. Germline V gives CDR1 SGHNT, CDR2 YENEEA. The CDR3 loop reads CASSLAGTEDTDTQYF. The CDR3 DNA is TGTGCCAGCAGCCTAGCCGGGACGGAGGACACAGATACGCAGTATTTT.

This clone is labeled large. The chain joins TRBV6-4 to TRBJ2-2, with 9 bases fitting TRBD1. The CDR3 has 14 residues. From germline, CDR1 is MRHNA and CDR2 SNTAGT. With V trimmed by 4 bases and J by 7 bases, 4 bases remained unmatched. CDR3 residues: CASSATGGSGELFF. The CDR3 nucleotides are TGTGCCAGCAGTGCGACAGGGGGAAGCGGGGAGCTGTTTTTT.

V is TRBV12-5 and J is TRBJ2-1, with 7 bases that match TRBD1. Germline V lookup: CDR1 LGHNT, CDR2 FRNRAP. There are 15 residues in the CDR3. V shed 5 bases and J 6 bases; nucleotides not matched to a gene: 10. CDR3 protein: CASGTGQVGINEQFF. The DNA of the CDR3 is TGTGCTAGTGGTACCGGACAGGTAGGCATCAATGAGCAGTTCTTC.

For the CDR3, the DNA is TGCGCCAGCAGCTTTCTCAGGGACCAAGAGACCCAGTACTTC. Its translation is CASSFLRDQETQYF. The chain combines TRBV5-1 with TRBJ2-5, with D possibly being TRBD1 (5 bases). This CDR3 comprises 14 residues. CDR1 is SGHRS and CDR2 is YFSETQ in the germline V gene. The ends were cut back, 2 bases at V and 0 bases at J, with 8 bases in the middle. Full variable domain (remainder filled in from reference TRBV5-1 and TRBJ2-5): KAGVTQTPRYLIKTRGQQVTLSCSPISGHRSVSWYQQTPGQGLQFLFEYFSETQRNKGNFPGRFSGRQFSNSRSEMNVSTLELGDSALYLCASSFLRDQETQYFGPGTRLLVL.

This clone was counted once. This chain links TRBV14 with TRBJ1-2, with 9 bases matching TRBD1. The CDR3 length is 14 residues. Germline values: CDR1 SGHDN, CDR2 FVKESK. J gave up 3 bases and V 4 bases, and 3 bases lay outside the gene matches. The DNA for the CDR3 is TGTGCCAGCAGCCGAACAGGGGGCCACTATGGCTACACCTTC. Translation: CASSRTGGHYGYTF.

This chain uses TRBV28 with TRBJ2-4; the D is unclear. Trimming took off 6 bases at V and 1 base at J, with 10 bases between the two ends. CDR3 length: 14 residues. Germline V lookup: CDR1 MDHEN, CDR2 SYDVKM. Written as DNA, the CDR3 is TGTGCCAGCAGACCTACAGATGCCAAAAACATTCAGTACTTC. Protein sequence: CASRPTDAKNIQYF.

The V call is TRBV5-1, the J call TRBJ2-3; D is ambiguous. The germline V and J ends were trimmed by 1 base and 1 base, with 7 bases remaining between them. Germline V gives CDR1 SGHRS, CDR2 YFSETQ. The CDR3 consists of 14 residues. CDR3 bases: TGCGCCAGCAGCTTGATAACAGGCACAGATACGCAGTATTTT. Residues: CASSLITGTDTQYF.

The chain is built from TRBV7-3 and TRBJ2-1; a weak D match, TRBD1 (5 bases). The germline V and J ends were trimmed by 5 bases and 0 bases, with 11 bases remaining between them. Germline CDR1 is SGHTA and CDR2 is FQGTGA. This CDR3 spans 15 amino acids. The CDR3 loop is CASSVGHPSYNEQFF. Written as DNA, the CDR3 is TGTGCCAGCAGCGTTGGACACCCCTCCTACAATGAGCAGTTCTTC.

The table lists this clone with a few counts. CDR3: CASSPDGDKVKAFF. CDR3 in DNA: TGCGCCAGCAGCCCTGATGGGGACAAGGTGAAGGCTTTCTTT. V gene TRBV5-1 combines with J gene TRBJ1-1; D possibly corresponds to TRBD1 (6 bases). The CDR3 is made up of 14 amino acids. V lost 4 bases and J lost 11, with 21 bases in between. The germline CDR1 and CDR2 sequences are SGHRS and YFSETQ.

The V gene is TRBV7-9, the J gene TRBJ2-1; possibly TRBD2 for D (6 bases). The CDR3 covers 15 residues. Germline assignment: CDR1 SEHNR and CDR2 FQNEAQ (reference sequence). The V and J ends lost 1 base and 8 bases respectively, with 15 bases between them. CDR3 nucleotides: TGTGCCAGCAGCTTAGGAGCGATCAGGGAGGATGAGCAGTTCTTC. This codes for CASSLGAIREDEQFF.

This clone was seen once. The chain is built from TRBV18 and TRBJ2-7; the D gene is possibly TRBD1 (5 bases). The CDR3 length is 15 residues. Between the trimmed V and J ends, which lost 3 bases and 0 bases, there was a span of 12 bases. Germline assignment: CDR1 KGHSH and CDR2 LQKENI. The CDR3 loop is CASSPSGSHSYEQYF. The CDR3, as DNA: TGTGCCAGCTCACCGTCAGGGTCCCACTCCTACGAGCAGTACTTC.

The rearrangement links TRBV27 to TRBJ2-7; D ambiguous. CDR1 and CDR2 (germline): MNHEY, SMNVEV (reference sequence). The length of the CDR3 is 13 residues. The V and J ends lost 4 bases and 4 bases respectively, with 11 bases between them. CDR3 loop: CASSSPPGYEQYF. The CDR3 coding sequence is TGTGCCAGCAGTTCTCCGCCTGGGTACGAGCAGTACTTC.

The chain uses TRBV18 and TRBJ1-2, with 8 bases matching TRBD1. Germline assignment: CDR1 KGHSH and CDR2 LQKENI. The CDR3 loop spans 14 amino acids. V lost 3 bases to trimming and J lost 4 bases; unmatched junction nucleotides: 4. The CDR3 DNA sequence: TGTGCCAGCTCACCGGGACAGGCGAGCTATGGCTACACCTTC. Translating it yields CASSPGQASYGYTF.

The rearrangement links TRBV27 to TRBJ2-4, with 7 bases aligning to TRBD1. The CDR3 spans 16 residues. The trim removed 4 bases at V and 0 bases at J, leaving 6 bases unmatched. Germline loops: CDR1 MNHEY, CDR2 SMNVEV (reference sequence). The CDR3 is CASSSNRGLAKNIQYF. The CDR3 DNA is TGTGCCAGCAGTTCAAACAGGGGTTTAGCCAAAAACATTCAGTACTTC.

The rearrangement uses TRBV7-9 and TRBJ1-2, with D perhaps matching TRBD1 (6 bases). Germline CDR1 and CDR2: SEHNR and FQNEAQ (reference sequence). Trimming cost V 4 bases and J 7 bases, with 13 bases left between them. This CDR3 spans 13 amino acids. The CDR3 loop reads CASSSQGQGGYTF. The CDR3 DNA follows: TGTGCCAGCAGCTCACAGGGTCAGGGTGGCTACACCTTC.

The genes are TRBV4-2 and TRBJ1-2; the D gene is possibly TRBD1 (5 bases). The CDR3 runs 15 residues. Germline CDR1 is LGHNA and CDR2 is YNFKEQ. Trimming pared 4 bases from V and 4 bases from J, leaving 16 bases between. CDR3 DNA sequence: TGTGCCAGCAGCCCCAGGGTAGGCAGAAGCTATGGCTACACCTTC. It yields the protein CASSPRVGRSYGYTF.